This entry lists 2 T cell receptor beta chains sequenced from one sample in a study of T cells in Graves' hyperthyroidism and ophthalmopathy. It was RNA transcripts that yielded the amplified TCR beta CDR3 regions. Carried out on the TCR CDR3, a first-round RT-PCR used the HTBI primer set. Using its own MiXCR run on the multiplex PCR reads, TCRdb lists one record per CDR3 protein. This sample yields roughly 290,000 distinct CDR3 sequences, of which about a sixth are seen a single time; around 57% belongs to the top ten. Source material: blood. These receptors were collected from a woman aged 60 to 75 with Graves' ophthalmopathy.

This clonotype was detected once. CDR3 bases: TGCAGTGCTAGAGACGGTTTGTCGCGGGGGGGCCCTTTTACCTACGAGCAGTACTTC. Translation: CSARDGLSRGGPFTYEQYF. The rearrangement uses TRBV20-1 and TRBJ2-7; TRBD2 agrees at 9 bases. Losses at the gene ends were 0 bases for V and 2 bases for J; bases not matched to a gene: 17. From germline, CDR1 is DFQATT and CDR2 SNEGSKA (reference sequence). CDR3 length equals 19 residues.

The table lists this clonotype with a few counts. This sequence joins TRBV4-3 and TRBJ1-2; possible D gene TRBD1, 6 bases. Germline values: CDR1 LGHNA, CDR2 YSLEER. The CDR3 is 15 residues long. V lost 0 bases, J lost 6 bases, and 14 bases lay in between. For the CDR3, the DNA is TGCGCCAGCAGCCAAGACCGGGGACACCCCGATGGCTACACCTTC. The encoded protein is CASSQDRGHPDGYTF.